These T cell receptor beta chains were read from a single sample in a study of identical twins. Each CDR3 protein is one row after TCRdb ran MiXCR on the 5' RACE reads. The sample gives 470,000 or so distinct CDR3 sequences, 20% to 25% of which show up once; roughly 2.8% is in the top ten. This same sample was also taken into another study, of T cells expressing NK-cell markers.

The source material was CD4+ T cells sorted from blood. These receptors were taken from a woman between 18 and 29 years old in good health. The CDR3 runs from the conserved cysteine through the conserved F or W. A D gene is named only where the DNA matches it firmly. The size field is filled for only some rows; it gives once, few, many or a size class.

clone size	V gene	J gene	D gene	CDR3 protein	CDR3 DNA
.	TRBV7-9	TRBJ2-7	.	CASSFSATYLYEQYF	TGTGCCAGCAGCTTCTCAGCGACATACCTCTACGAGCAGTACTTC
.	TRBV5-5	TRBJ2-1	TRBD2	CASSLRQREGENEQFF	TGTGCCAGCAGCTTGAGGCAGCGGGAGGGCGAGAATGAGCAGTTCTTC
.	TRBV20-1	TRBJ2-7	TRBD2	CSARGRLADYEQYF	TGCAGTGCTAGGGGGAGACTAGCGGACTACGAGCAGTACTTC
.	TRBV12-3/TRBV12-4	TRBJ1-5	TRBD1	CASSVDRAGNQPQHF	TGTGCCAGCAGTGTTGACAGGGCTGGCAATCAGCCCCAGCATTTT
few	TRBV3-1	TRBJ2-7	TRBD2	CASSPRGAGGPHSQYF	TGTGCCAGCAGCCCTCGGGGAGCGGGAGGGCCGCACTCGCAGTACTTC
few	TRBV29-1	TRBJ1-1	.	CSVGSRGIGAFF	TGCAGCGTTGGATCTAGGGGTATTGGGGCTTTCTTT
few	TRBV7-9	TRBJ2-7	TRBD2	CASSPPRTSVSYEQYF	TGTGCCAGCAGCCCCCCCCGGACTAGCGTCTCCTACGAGCAGTACTTC
few	TRBV20-1	TRBJ2-2	.	CSARDHQGPSPELFF	TGCAGTGCTAGAGATCACCAGGGGCCTAGTCCGGAGCTGTTTTTT
few	TRBV6-2/TRBV6-3	TRBJ2-7	.	CASGTNTYEQYF	TGTGCCAGTGGGACGAACACCTACGAGCAGTACTTC
.	TRBV12-3/TRBV12-4	TRBJ2-2	.	CASSKTGNTGELFF	TGTGCCAGCAGCAAAACAGGGAACACCGGGGAGCTGTTTTTT
few	TRBV7-9	TRBJ2-4	.	CASSVLAAKNIQYF	TGTGCCAGCAGCGTACTAGCTGCCAAAAACATTCAGTACTTC
.	TRBV20-1	TRBJ1-5	.	CSALKMDTYSNQPQHF	TGCAGTGCCTTAAAAATGGACACCTATAGCAATCAGCCCCAGCATTTT
.	TRBV11-2	TRBJ2-3	TRBD2	CASSSLATSGWRYDTQYF	TGTGCCAGCAGCTCCCTCGCAACTAGCGGGTGGAGATATGATACGCAGTATTTT
many	TRBV20-1	TRBJ1-5	.	CSARDHKDGTVHQPQHF	TGCAGTGCTAGAGATCATAAAGACGGGACGGTACATCAGCCCCAGCATTTT
.	TRBV18	TRBJ2-7	.	CASSPGSHEQYF	TGTGCCAGCTCACCAGGGTCCCACGAGCAGTACTTC
many	TRBV29-1	TRBJ2-2	TRBD2	CSVTRGLAKTGELFF	TGCAGCGTTACGCGGGGACTAGCGAAGACCGGGGAGCTGTTTTTT
few	TRBV9	TRBJ2-7	.	CASSVGAAYEQYF	TGTGCCAGCAGCGTAGGCGCCGCATACGAGCAGTACTTC
once	TRBV7-9	TRBJ2-7	.	CASSDTGRGYEQYF	TGTGCCAGCAGCGATACAGGGCGGGGGTACGAGCAGTACTTC
few	TRBV6-5	TRBJ1-6	.	CASSYSPRFGSSLHF	TGTGCCAGCAGTTACTCGCCAAGGTTCGGCAGCTCGCTCCACTTT
.	TRBV7-9	TRBJ1-1	TRBD1	CASSPQGGADTEAFF	TGTGCCAGCAGCCCCCAAGGGGGCGCGGACACTGAAGCTTTCTTT
.	TRBV20-1	TRBJ2-1	.	CSAGPGHPKGEQFF	TGCAGTGCTGGCCCGGGACACCCAAAGGGTGAGCAGTTCTTC
few	TRBV15	TRBJ2-3	.	CATSRGEKITDTQYF	TGTGCCACCAGCAGAGGGGAGAAAATCACAGATACGCAGTATTTT
once	TRBV20-1	TRBJ2-1	TRBD2	CSARDRAGGPNEQFF	TGCAGTGCTAGAGATCGAGCGGGGGGTCCCAATGAGCAGTTCTTC
.	TRBV5-1	TRBJ1-1	.	CASSFSQGPTEAFF	TGCGCCAGCAGCTTTTCACAGGGTCCCACTGAAGCTTTCTTT
few	TRBV12-3/TRBV12-4	TRBJ1-5	.	CASGSYSNQPQHF	TGTGCCTCAGGTTCTTATAGCAATCAGCCCCAGCATTTT
many	TRBV20-1	TRBJ1-5	TRBD1	CSAPTPGQGGQPQHF	TGCAGTGCTCCGACCCCGGGACAGGGCGGTCAGCCCCAGCATTTT
.	TRBV7-2	TRBJ2-1	.	CASIATTTLGNEQFF	TGTGCCAGCATCGCGACGACAACGTTGGGGAATGAGCAGTTCTTC
few	TRBV19	TRBJ1-5	TRBD1	CASTAQGSRNQPQHF	TGTGCCAGTACCGCACAGGGGTCACGCAATCAGCCCCAGCATTTT
.	TRBV7-9	TRBJ2-1	.	CASSLDAGKQFF	TGTGCCAGCAGCTTAGACGCGGGTAAGCAGTTCTTC
.	TRBV3-1	TRBJ1-2	TRBD1	CASSQRDSYGYTF	TGTGCCAGCAGCCAGAGGGACAGCTATGGCTACACCTTC
few	TRBV29-1	TRBJ2-4	.	CSVVVRELAKNIQYF	TGCAGCGTTGTTGTAAGAGAGTTAGCCAAAAACATTCAGTACTTC
few	TRBV5-1	TRBJ1-1	.	CASSYQGGVGTEAFF	TGCGCCAGCAGCTATCAAGGGGGGGTTGGCACTGAAGCTTTCTTT
.	TRBV6-5	TRBJ2-6	.	CASSYFTFGANVLTF	TGTGCCAGCAGTTACTTCACTTTTGGGGCCAACGTCCTGACTTTC
.	TRBV21-1	TRBJ1-6	.	CASSPDRADSPLHF	TGTGCCAGTTCTCCAGACAGGGCCGATTCACCCCTCCACTTT
few	TRBV11-1	TRBJ1-5	.	CASSLARSGTHSNQPQHF	TGTGCCAGCAGCTTAGCCCGTTCGGGGACGCATAGCAATCAGCCCCAGCATTTT
few	TRBV9	TRBJ2-1	TRBD2	CASSVEPSGGARQFF	TGTGCCAGCAGCGTAGAACCTAGCGGGGGGGCCCGGCAGTTCTTC
.	TRBV5-6	TRBJ1-2	.	CASSPPWGHYGYTF	TGTGCCAGCAGCCCTCCCTGGGGCCACTATGGCTACACCTTC
few	TRBV7-2	TRBJ2-4	.	CASSHRGINIQYF	TGTGCCAGCAGCCACCGGGGGATAAACATTCAGTACTTC
.	TRBV12-5	TRBJ1-1	.	CASGSIGYTEAFF	TGTGCTAGTGGTTCAATTGGATACACTGAAGCTTTCTTT
few	TRBV3-1	TRBJ1-2	.	CASSQGQRSSGGYTF	TGTGCCAGCAGCCAAGGACAGCGAAGTTCTGGCGGCTACACCTTC
.	TRBV20-1	TRBJ1-1	.	CSAGQGGQEAFF	TGCAGTGCCGGTCAAGGGGGACAAGAAGCTTTCTTT
.	TRBV29-1	TRBJ1-1	.	CSVNPNRETEAFF	TGCAGCGTCAACCCCAACAGGGAAACTGAAGCTTTCTTT
.	TRBV11-1	TRBJ2-7	.	CASSLGKWGTGRPTYEQYF	TGTGCCAGCAGCTTAGGTAAATGGGGAACCGGCCGTCCTACCTACGAGCAGTACTTC
once	TRBV5-4	TRBJ2-1	TRBD2	CASSLGTSGTYNEQFF	TGTGCCAGCAGCCTTGGGACTAGCGGAACCTACAATGAGCAGTTCTTC
.	TRBV6-4	TRBJ2-7	.	CASSLFEGYEQYF	TGTGCCAGCAGCCTCTTCGAGGGTTACGAGCAGTACTTC
few	TRBV6-5	TRBJ1-5	.	CASGNSVSNQPQHF	TGTGCCAGCGGTAACTCAGTAAGCAATCAGCCCCAGCATTTT
few	TRBV27	TRBJ2-4	.	CASSPLAYGSKDIQYF	TGTGCCAGCAGTCCCCTGGCTTACGGGAGTAAGGACATTCAGTACTTC
.	TRBV12-3/TRBV12-4	TRBJ2-1	TRBD2	CASSPRTGGAGEQFF	TGTGCCAGCAGTCCTCGTACGGGGGGGGCCGGTGAGCAGTTCTTC
many	TRBV5-1	TRBJ2-2	TRBD2	CASRQSGRATGELFF	TGCGCCAGCCGCCAGAGCGGGAGGGCCACCGGGGAGCTGTTTTTT
few	TRBV20-1	TRBJ1-1	TRBD1	CSARDRGNTEAFF	TGCAGTGCTCGGGACAGGGGGAACACTGAAGCTTTCTTT
.	TRBV12-3/TRBV12-4	TRBJ2-1	.	CASSVGTGGLNEQFF	TGTGCCAGCAGTGTAGGGACGGGCGGGCTTAATGAGCAGTTCTTC
.	TRBV5-1	TRBJ2-1	.	CASSLGGFLSNSYNEQFF	TGCGCCAGCAGCTTAGGAGGGTTCCTCTCCAATTCCTACAATGAGCAGTTCTTC
.	TRBV12-3/TRBV12-4	TRBJ1-1	.	CASRSNAIRLEAFF	TGTGCCAGCAGGTCAAACGCTATCCGACTGGAAGCTTTCTTT
.	TRBV6-2/TRBV6-3	TRBJ2-7	TRBD2	CASNYRTSGDSYEQYF	TGTGCCAGCAACTACAGGACTAGCGGGGACTCCTACGAGCAGTACTTC
.	TRBV20-1	TRBJ2-3	.	CSAPPMGDTQYF	TGCAGTGCGCCTCCCATGGGGGATACGCAGTATTTT
.	TRBV5-1	TRBJ2-4	TRBD2	CASSRPSGKNIQYF	TGCGCCAGCAGTCGGCCTAGCGGAAAAAACATTCAGTACTTC